This entry lists 13 T cell receptor beta chains sequenced from one sample in a study of shared clonotypes between healthy human individuals. Some clones are missing from TCRdb's copy, which holds only in-frame ones; the method was immunoSEQ multiplex PCR. The sample includes about 510,000 clones, about 79% of them seen just once. The source material was PBMCs. Every receptor here comes from a woman in her 40s in good health. Some clones in this sample may be carry-over from other donors' samples.

In this sample, this clone turned up once. This chain joins TRBV7-7 and TRBJ2-5; the match to TRBD2 covers 9 bases. There are 15 residues in the CDR3. The V gene end was trimmed by 2 bases and the J gene end by 3 bases; junction bases not matched to a gene: 4. Germline lookup yields CDR1 SSHAT and CDR2 FNYEAQ (reference sequence). CDR3 sequence (DNA): TGTGCCAGCAGCTTAAGGGCTAGCGGGGAAGAGACCCAGTACTTC. Translation gives CASSLRASGEETQYF.

With regard to this clone: Other DNA sequences in this sample translate to the same CDR3. The V call is TRBV30, the J call TRBJ2-5; D may match TRBD1 or TRBD2 (5 bases each). Trimming took off 1 base at V and 5 bases at J, with 5 bases between the two ends. Germline CDR1 reads GTSNPN; CDR2 reads SVGIG (reference sequence). The CDR3 has 11 residues. CDR3 amino acids: CAWSGGETQYF. DNA of the CDR3: TGTGCCTGGAGTGGGGGGGAGACCCAGTACTTC.

The CDR3 spells CASSDGRATEAFF. The CDR3, as DNA: TGCGCCAGCAGTGACGGCAGGGCTACTGAAGCTTTCTTT. This rearrangement joins TRBV10-2 to TRBJ1-1; maybe TRBD1 (5 bases). Trimming stripped 3 bases from V and 5 bases from J, with 10 bases between. The CDR3 totals 13 residues. Per the germline V gene, CDR1 is WSHSY and CDR2 is SAAADI.

The chain links TRBV5-1 to TRBJ2-1; no definite D call. Germline V gives CDR1 SGHRS, CDR2 YFSETQ. This CDR3 contains 16 residues. V lost 7 bases to trimming and J lost 4 bases, with 21 bases between them. DNA for the CDR3: TGCGCCAGCTCCCCAACCCCGGGTGGGATTTACAATGAGCAGTTCTTC. It is translated as CASSPTPGGIYNEQFF.

The chain is built from TRBV7-9 and TRBJ2-1; 8 bases align to TRBD2. Looked up from germline, CDR1 is SEHNR and CDR2 is FQNEAQ (reference sequence). After removal of 6 bases from V and 8 bases from J, the junction contained 12 bases not matched to a gene. CDR3 length: 15 amino acids. CDR3 DNA sequence: TGTGCCAGCAGTTCGAGCGGGAGAGGGGTAGATGAGCAGTTCTTC. Amino acids: CASSSSGRGVDEQFF.

This chain connects TRBV27 to TRBJ2-7; perhaps TRBD2 as D (5 bases). This CDR3 has 14 amino acids. The V gene's germline CDR1 is MNHEY and CDR2 SMNVEV (reference sequence). Trimming shortened V by 4 bases and J by 5 bases, and 15 bases separated the two germline ends. The DNA of the CDR3 is TGTGCCAGCAGTTCCTTTAGCGCCTGGAACGAGCAGTACTTC. Translation: CASSSFSAWNEQYF.

This chain links TRBV28 with TRBJ1-5; 8 bases fit TRBD1. The CDR3 is made up of 14 amino acids. J was trimmed by 7 bases and V by 6 bases; bases with no gene match: 8. Germline CDR1 reads MDHEN; CDR2 reads SYDVKM. This CDR3 reads CASSTHGTGQPQHF. In DNA form, the CDR3 reads TGTGCCAGCAGCACTCACGGGACAGGACAGCCCCAGCATTTT.

As to this clone: A far more abundant clone sits one base away, making this likely a read error. This chain links TRBV20-1 with TRBJ2-1; D unclear. The V end lost 5 bases, the J end lost 4 bases, and 3 bases lay between the germline ends. The CDR3 loop spans 10 amino acids. Germline V gene sequence: CDR1 DFQATT, CDR2 SNEGSKA (reference sequence). The CDR3, as DNA: TGCAGTGCTCGTTACAATGAGCAGTTCTTC. Translated: CSARYNEQFF.

The V gene is TRBV14, the J gene TRBJ2-1; D is unclear. In germline, CDR1 is SGHDN, CDR2 FVKESK. This CDR3 region has 17 residues. Between the trimmed V and J ends, which lost 4 bases and 6 bases, there was a span of 22 bases. CDR3 nucleotide sequence: TGTGCCAGCAGCCCACCCCTCTTCACCCTCGTCCCCAATGAGCAGTTCTTC. This sequence encodes CASSPPLFTLVPNEQFF.

The chain carries TRBV2 and TRBJ1-3; D call uncertain. Germline V gene lookup returns CDR1 SNHLY and CDR2 FYNNEI. With 4 bases removed from V and 4 bases from J, the gap between germline ends came to 11 bases. This CDR3 has 14 amino acids. The CDR3 sequence: CASSGGDSGNTIYF. CDR3 in DNA: TGTGCCAGCAGTGGAGGCGATTCGGGAAACACCATATATTTT.

The chain is built from TRBV15 and TRBJ2-7; possible D gene TRBD2, 6 bases. Germline-derived CDR1 and CDR2 are LNHNV and YYDKDF (reference sequence). CDR3 length equals 20 residues. The ends were cut back, 1 base at V and 4 bases at J, with 29 bases in the middle. CDR3 DNA sequence: TGTGCCACCAGCAGAGCGGGCGGAGGGATGGGGACTCACCTAAGGTACGAGCAGTACTTC. Amino acids: CATSRAGGGMGTHLRYEQYF.

The gene calls are TRBV10-3 and TRBJ2-1; 11 bases are shared with TRBD2. CDR3 length equals 12 residues. Germline V gives CDR1 ENHRY, CDR2 SYGVKD. V lost 9 bases, J lost 9 bases, and 4 bases stayed unmatched. This CDR3 reads CAMGLAGGEQFF. CDR3 nucleotides: TGTGCCATGGGGCTAGCGGGAGGTGAGCAGTTCTTC.

The chain recombines TRBV7-9 with TRBJ2-7, with 7 bases aligning to TRBD1. This CDR3 has 14 amino acids. Germline V CDR1 and CDR2: SEHNR, FQNEAQ (reference sequence). V lost 5 bases to trimming and J lost 5 bases; unmatched junction nucleotides: 9. The DNA of the CDR3 is TGTGCCAGCAGCCTCACAAGGGACAGCCACGAGCAGTACTTC. Translated: CASSLTRDSHEQYF.